Listed here is a single TCR beta chain. Its antigen is unidentified. Sequencing was performed with immunoSEQ multiplex PCR; in TCRdb, only in-frame clones are kept and a portion is missing. Here the sample spans roughly 86,000 clones, 84% being singletons. This CDR3 comprises 15 residues. V trimming: 5 bases; J trimming: 2 bases; junction bases outside the gene matches: 7. The V gene's germline CDR1 is MNHEY and CDR2 SVGAGI. This specimen comes from a study of T cells in localized non-small cell lung cancer. Study-wide results and limits: Tumor samples were not multi-region, leaving intratumor heterogeneity unexcluded. Of the tissues analyzed, uninvolved adjacent lung showed maximal T cell clonality, greater than tumor. Elevated blood T cell density was associated with longer overall survival. A median of around 57 clones ranked among the top 100 in tumor appeared in adjacent lung.

Sequenced here: peripheral blood, sampled before any cancer treatment. This sequence was found in a man aged 40-75 years with stage I lung adenocarcinoma. The chain carries TRBV6-5 and TRBJ2-7; 9 nucleotides match TRBD1. CDR3 loop: CASSRQGGTAYEQYF. The CDR3 bases are TGTGCCAGCAGTCGACAGGGGGGCACCGCCTACGAGCAGTACTTC.